This entry is about one TCR beta chain. The antigen remains undetermined. Trimming at V came to 5 bases and at J to 6 bases, leaving 6 bases not matched to a gene. Germline loops: CDR1 MNHEY, CDR2 SMNVEV (reference sequence). The CDR3 contains 15 residues. The data were taken from a study of blood T cells in healthy people across ages. Study findings and constraints: Estimates based on one million T cells were treated as lower bounds. Since the PBMCs were unsorted, naive and antigen-experienced cells could not be conclusively compared. Age brought a roughly linear fall in TCR beta diversity measured per million T cells.

A sample-barcoded 5' primer and a J-beta primer mix were used in a second PCR of roughly 6 to 12 cycles. Each of the cDNA molecules was tagged by a template-switch adaptor with 12 random nucleotides. TCRdb called the 5' RACE reads again in MiXCR, with one record for every CDR3 protein. The profile shows about a million distinct CDR3 sequences, roughly 50% of them singletons. The TCR comes from an older woman in good health. V gene TRBV27 combines with J gene TRBJ2-7; 14 bases are shared with TRBD2. Sequencing input: blood. DNA of the CDR3: TGTGCCAGCAGTGGACTAGCGGGAGGTGGGGGCGAGCAGTACTTC. This encodes CASSGLAGGGGEQYF.